These 29 T cell receptor beta chains were all obtained from the same sample, sequenced in a study of blood T cell repertoires in COVID-19. The repertoire was sequenced with immunoSEQ multiplex PCR; TCRdb's copy has only in-frame clones and lacks some. The table records roughly 170,000 clones, roughly 81% of them present only once. What was sequenced was peripheral blood. These receptors came from a man aged 35-49 years who had recovered from COVID-19.

V gene TRBV6-2 or TRBV6-3 combines with J gene TRBJ2-1; 9 positions agree with TRBD2. The CDR3 length is 16 residues. J lost 2 bases, V lost 4 bases, and 6 bases had no gene match. CDR1 and CDR2 from the germline V gene are MNHEY and SVGEGT. The CDR3 coding sequence is TGTGCCAGCAGTTCGGACGCGGGAGGGACCTACAATGAGCAGTTCTTC. It is translated as CASSSDAGGTYNEQFF.

The CDR3 protein is CASNGGKRSEQYF. The DNA for the CDR3 is TGTGCCAGCAACGGGGGTAAGCGAAGCGAGCAGTACTTC. This rearrangement joins TRBV2 to TRBJ2-7; the D gene is possibly TRBD2 (6 bases). This CDR3 contains 13 residues. Trimming stripped 7 bases from V and 6 bases from J, with 16 bases between. Germline lookup yields CDR1 SNHLY and CDR2 FYNNEI.

J is TRBJ2-3 and V is TRBV4-1; 10 bases agree with TRBD1. Germline V gene data show CDR1 as MGHRA and CDR2 as YSYEKL. The CDR3 has 15 amino acids. The trim removed 8 bases at V and 6 bases at J, leaving 11 bases unmatched. CDR3 nucleotides: TGCGCCAGCGGCTCATGGGACAGGGGCCAGGATACGCAGTATTTT. Residues: CASGSWDRGQDTQYF.

The V and J genes are TRBV5-4 and TRBJ2-2; tentatively, D is TRBD2 (6 bases). This CDR3 has 15 residues. The V and J ends lost 5 bases and 4 bases respectively, with 15 bases between them. Germline CDR1 is SGHNT and CDR2 is YYREEE (reference sequence). CDR3 DNA: TGTGCCAGCAGGGGGGGAGGTGCAGTCACCGGGGAGCTGTTTTTT. It yields the protein CASRGGGAVTGELFF.

V usage is TRBV7-9 and J usage is TRBJ2-3; a weak D match, TRBD2 (6 bases). This CDR3 contains 18 residues. CDR1 is SEHNR and CDR2 is FQNEAQ in the germline V gene (reference sequence). Trimming shortened V by 3 bases and J by 2 bases, and 21 bases separated the two germline ends. Here the CDR3 DNA reads TGTGCCAGCAGCTTTCCCAGTGGAGGTGGAGGGATCACAGATACGCAGTATTTT. It translates to CASSFPSGGGGITDTQYF. The whole variable domain, filled in from reference TRBV7-9 and TRBJ2-3, reads DTGVSQNPRHKITKRGQNVTFRCDPISEHNRLYWYRQTLGQGPEFLTYFQNEAQLEKSRLLSDRFSAERPKGSFSTLEIQRTEQGDSAMYLCASSFPSGGGGITDTQYFGPGTRLTVL.

This clone is a singleton in its sample. This rearrangement joins TRBV2 to TRBJ1-4; 7 bases are a match to TRBD1. Germline loops: CDR1 SNHLY, CDR2 FYNNEI. V lost 6 bases and J lost 5; bases outside the gene matches: 6. The CDR3 spans 14 residues. The CDR3 sequence is CASSGQDLNEKLFF. As DNA, the CDR3 is TGTGCCAGCAGCGGACAGGACCTCAATGAAAAACTGTTTTTT.

This rearrangement joins TRBV10-3 to TRBJ2-1, with D possibly being TRBD2 (5 bases). The CDR3 consists of 13 residues. Germline V gene sequence: CDR1 ENHRY, CDR2 SYGVKD. Trimming took 7 bases from V and 7 from J, leaving 14 bases between them. The CDR3 nucleotides are TGTGCCATCAAGGACTCTATCGGTAATGAGCAGTTCTTC. Translation gives CAIKDSIGNEQFF.

This CDR3 is CASSLTGGGNIQYF. The CDR3 region has the DNA TGTGCCAGCAGTCTGACAGGGGGTGGAAACATTCAGTACTTC. J is TRBJ2-4 and V is TRBV28, with 9 bases identical to TRBD1. There are 14 residues in the CDR3. V was clipped by 5 bases and J by 6 bases; unmatched bases: 5. Per the germline V gene, CDR1 is MDHEN and CDR2 is SYDVKM.

This clone was recorded once. This chain uses TRBV2 with TRBJ2-1, with D possibly being TRBD2 (6 bases). CDR3 size: 16 residues. Trimming took 0 bases from V and 5 from J, leaving 14 bases between them. From germline, CDR1 is SNHLY and CDR2 FYNNEI. The CDR3 nucleotides read TGTGCCAGCAGTGAAGCTGGTGGGAGGACCCACAATGAGCAGTTCTTC. Translation: CASSEAGGRTHNEQFF.

The chain is built from TRBV9 and TRBJ1-1; D may be TRBD1 (5 bases). V was cut by 4 bases and J by 4 bases, with 11 bases left in between. The CDR3 sequence is 13 residues long. Germline CDR1 and CDR2: SGDLS and YYNGEE. Written as DNA, the CDR3 is TGTGCCAGCAGCTGGGGGGACGCCACTGAAGCTTTCTTT. Amino acid sequence: CASSWGDATEAFF.

This clone turned up a few times. The V call is TRBV30, the J call TRBJ1-5; TRBD1 agrees at 9 bases. Germline CDR1 reads GTSNPN; CDR2 reads SVGIG (reference sequence). CDR3 size: 19 residues. The V and J ends lost 3 bases and 2 bases, in that order; junction bases with no gene match: 17. The CDR3 sequence is CAWSRRDRVNVRGNQPQHF. Written as DNA, the CDR3 is TGTGCCTGGAGCAGGCGGGACAGGGTAAATGTCCGGGGCAATCAGCCCCAGCATTTT.

The chain links TRBV25-1 to TRBJ2-6, with 12 positions matching TRBD2. Germline V gene data show CDR1 as MGHDK and CDR2 as SYGVNS. V lost 5 bases and J lost 3; bases outside the gene matches: 2. This CDR3 region has 16 residues. CDR3 region: CASSLAGGDGANVLTF. In DNA form, the CDR3 reads TGTGCCAGCAGTCTAGCGGGAGGGGATGGGGCCAACGTCCTGACTTTC.

The CDR3, as DNA: TGTGCCAGCAGCCCGTCGTGGGGAGACACTGAAGCTTTCTTT. As protein: CASSPSWGDTEAFF. This chain joins TRBV7-2 and TRBJ1-1; unclear D gene. The CDR3 is made up of 14 amino acids. With 5 bases removed from V and 3 bases from J, the gap between germline ends came to 13 bases. The germline CDR1 and CDR2 sequences are SGHTA and FQGNSA.

The rearrangement joins TRBV7-2 to TRBJ2-3, with 7 bases aligning to TRBD2. The CDR3 is 13 residues long. V gave up 8 bases and J gave up 2 bases; unmatched junction bases: 4. Looked up from germline, CDR1 is SGHTA and CDR2 is FQGNSA. The CDR3 is CASQRGTTDTQYF. The CDR3 DNA reads as TGTGCCAGCCAGCGGGGTACCACAGATACGCAGTATTTT. Combining the CDR3 with reference TRBV7-2 and TRBJ2-3 gives the whole variable domain GAGVSQSPSNKVTEKGKDVELRCDPISGHTALYWYRQSLGQGLEFLIYFQGNSAPDKSGLPSDRFSAERTGGSVSTLTIQRTQQEDSAVYLCASQRGTTDTQYFGPGTRLTVL.

The chain has TRBV29-1 and TRBJ2-5; maybe TRBD1 (6 bases). Trimming stripped 4 bases from V and 2 bases from J, with 23 bases between. Germline CDR1 reads SQVTM; CDR2 reads ANQGSEA. The length of the CDR3 is 17 residues. CDR3 loop: CSVVPLSHGQTQETQYF. The CDR3 DNA sequence: TGCAGCGTTGTCCCGCTCTCGCACGGACAGACGCAAGAGACCCAGTACTTC.

The chain combines TRBV6-5 with TRBJ2-1; tentative D call: TRBD1 (6 bases). Germline CDR1 is MNHEY and CDR2 is SVGAGI. The CDR3 covers 15 residues. V dropped 4 bases and J dropped 2 bases, with 12 bases sitting between them. DNA for the CDR3: TGTGCCAGCAGTTCTACAGGGTACACCTACAATGAGCAGTTCTTC. Translating it yields CASSSTGYTYNEQFF.

V is TRBV4-2 and J is TRBJ2-2; 11 bases are shared with TRBD2. J gave up 7 bases and V 2 bases, and 6 bases lay outside the gene matches. The CDR3 loop spans 16 amino acids. Germline CDR1 reads LGHNA; CDR2 reads YNFKEQ. CDR3 loop: CASSQLAGGRGGELFF. The CDR3 DNA sequence: TGTGCCAGCAGCCAACTAGCGGGGGGCCGAGGCGGGGAGCTGTTTTTT.

The chain employs TRBV6-5 and TRBJ2-2; 7 bases match TRBD1. Germline V lookup: CDR1 MNHEY, CDR2 SVGAGI. The V gene end was trimmed by 8 bases and the J gene end by 0 bases; junction bases not matched to a gene: 0. The CDR3 is 13 residues long. The CDR3 bases are TGTGCCAGCGGGACAGCGAACACCGGGGAGCTGTTTTTT. Residues: CASGTANTGELFF.

Regarding this clone: An end of the junction does not agree with germline; a read error may underlie this. The V gene is TRBV7-8, the J gene TRBJ2-7, with D perhaps matching TRBD2 (7 bases). Per the germline V gene, CDR1 is SGHVS and CDR2 is FQNEAQ. CDR3 length equals 13 residues. The CDR3 sequence is CASSLRSGGLRGF. The CDR3 nucleotides read TGTGCCAGCAGCTTACGCTCGGGGGGCCTCCGGGGGTTC.

CDR3 loop: CASSKDRATEAFF. The CDR3 DNA sequence: TGTGCCAGCAGTAAGGACAGGGCCACTGAAGCTTTCTTT. The V gene is TRBV2, the J gene TRBJ1-1, with 8 nucleotides matching TRBD1. Germline CDR1 reads SNHLY; CDR2 reads FYNNEI. The CDR3 contains 13 residues. V was clipped by 5 bases and J by 4 bases; unmatched bases: 3.

The chain couples TRBV7-2 to TRBJ1-4; 7 bases map to TRBD1. Germline trimming cut 4 bases from V and 5 bases from J; bases unmatched to any gene: 4. The CDR3 consists of 14 residues. Looked up from germline, CDR1 is SGHTA and CDR2 is FQGNSA. The CDR3 DNA reads as TGTGCCAGCAGCTCGACAGGGAAGAATGAAAAACTGTTTTTT. Amino acid sequence: CASSSTGKNEKLFF.

This chain uses TRBV7-9 with TRBJ1-2, with TRBD1 matching over 7 bases. Germline V CDR1 and CDR2: SEHNR, FQNEAQ (reference sequence). The V segment lost 6 bases and the J segment 1 base; nucleotides outside the gene matches: 8. The CDR3 loop spans 15 amino acids. The CDR3 loop is CASSISTGLNYGYTF. The CDR3 coding sequence is TGTGCCAGCAGTATATCGACAGGGCTTAACTATGGCTACACCTTC.

The chain employs TRBV19 and TRBJ1-4; no firm D call. V was cut by 1 base and J by 5 bases, with 5 bases left in between. CDR3 length: 13 amino acids. The germline V gene has CDR1 LNHDA and CDR2 SQIVND (reference sequence). The CDR3 region has the DNA TGTGCCAGTAGTATAGCTGCGAATGAAAAACTGTTTTTT. Translated: CASSIAANEKLFF.

This chain connects TRBV13 to TRBJ2-3; tentatively, D is TRBD2 (5 bases). The germline V gene encodes CDR1 PRHDT and CDR2 FYEKMQ (reference sequence). This CDR3 comprises 15 residues. V was clipped by 9 bases and J by 6 bases, with 22 bases between them. This CDR3 is CASTDAGGHTDTQYF. The CDR3 bases are TGTGCCAGTACCGACGCAGGCGGGCACACCGATACGCAGTATTTT.

This clone was counted only a few times. The conserved closing phenylalanine or tryptophan is absent in this CDR3, likely reflecting a read error. No DNA is shown, since the ends of the CDR3 on it are uncertain; the CDR3 is the one TCRdb lists. This sequence joins TRBV7-9 and TRBJ1-1; the D call of TRBD1 is as the table states it, not checked on the DNA. The CDR3 extends over 13 residues, inclusive of both ends. Germline assignment: CDR1 SEHNR and CDR2 FQNEAQ (reference sequence). CDR3 amino acids: CASSLAGDRSIFI.

The V gene is TRBV30, the J gene TRBJ2-1, with D possibly being TRBD2 (6 bases). V lost 7 bases and J lost 5, with 18 bases in between. The CDR3 spans 14 residues. Germline CDR1 GTSNPN, CDR2 SVGIG (reference sequence). CDR3 residues: CAYAGFGEDNEQFF. CDR3 DNA: TGTGCCTACGCCGGCTTTGGGGAGGACAATGAGCAGTTCTTC.

This clone was recorded once. This chain uses TRBV28 with TRBJ2-1; 11 nucleotides agree with TRBD2. V shed 4 bases and J 7 bases; nucleotides not matched to a gene: 6. There are 15 residues in the CDR3. Germline CDR1 is MDHEN and CDR2 is SYDVKM. CDR3 nucleotides: TGTGCCAGCAGTTCCGGGACTAGCGGAAGGAATGAGCAGTTCTTC. It translates to CASSSGTSGRNEQFF.

J is TRBJ2-7 and V is TRBV3-1 (or the pseudogene TRBV3-2); 10 bases fit TRBD1. Germline-derived CDR1 and CDR2 are LGHDT and YNNKEL (reference sequence). The trim removed 6 bases at V and 2 bases at J, leaving 7 bases unmatched. This CDR3 is 15 amino acids long. The CDR3 coding sequence is TGTGCCAGCAGTCGGGACAGGGGCGACACCTACGAGCAGTACTTC. This sequence encodes CASSRDRGDTYEQYF.

CDR3 protein: CASSRWDKNYEQYF. DNA for the CDR3: TGTGCCAGCAGCCGCTGGGACAAAAACTACGAGCAGTACTTC. The gene calls are TRBV11-2 and TRBJ2-7; possible D gene TRBD1, 6 bases. The CDR3 length is 14 residues. Per germline, CDR1 SGHAT and CDR2 FQNNGV. Trimming stripped 5 bases from V and 3 bases from J, with 14 bases between.